In its sample, the clone carrying this T cell receptor (beta chain) was seen once. Produced via immunoSEQ multiplex PCR; TCRdb's table is partial and in-frame only. This table holds under 300,000 clones, approximately 90% found once. This specimen belongs to a study of blood T cell repertoires in COVID-19. For the study at large: Acute-phase and convalescent COVID-19 samples originated in the United States, Italy and Spain.

Trimming shortened V by 7 bases and J by 4 bases, and 13 bases separated the two germline ends. This CDR3 spans 13 amino acids. Germline lookup yields CDR1 MNHEY and CDR2 SVGAGI. The rearrangement uses TRBV6-5 and TRBJ1-2; D uncertain. Source material: PBMCs or T cells enriched from blood (not recorded which). This sequence was found in a woman aged 55-70 years in a cohort exposed to, infected with or recovered from COVID-19 (not recorded which). The CDR3 here is CASTPSRGYGYTF. CDR3 DNA sequence: TGTGCCAGCACCCCCTCCCGAGGCTATGGCTACACCTTC.